This entry lists 24 T cell receptor beta chains sequenced from one sample in a study of CD4 T cells in relation to SARS-CoV-2 and coronaviruses. Repertoires were generated with immunoSEQ multiplex PCR, while TCRdb's copy carries only in-frame clones and drops some. Altogether 65,000 or so clones are present, 87% being singletons, with the ten largest covering more than 1.5%. CD4+ T cells from unexposed donors were obtained before the COVID-19 pandemic (2011-2018). Sequenced: memory CD4+ T cells from PBMCs. The receptors derive from a human donor in good health.

The rearrangement joins TRBV6-1 to TRBJ2-5; 7 nucleotides match TRBD2. The trim removed 4 bases at V and 5 bases at J, leaving 19 bases unmatched. Per the germline V gene, CDR1 is MNHNS and CDR2 is SASEGT. The length of the CDR3 is 18 residues. Here the CDR3 DNA reads TGTGCCAGCAGTGGGCTAGGACAAATAAACTCGCGGGGGGAGACCCAGTACTTC. Translated, it gives CASSGLGQINSRGETQYF.

The V gene is TRBV5-1, the J gene TRBJ1-1, with TRBD1 identical over 8 bases. CDR3 length equals 14 residues. The V gene's germline CDR1 is SGHRS and CDR2 YFSETQ. The ends lost 0 bases at V and 8 bases at J; junction bases unmatched: 6. CDR3 sequence: CASSLGPGDREAFF. The CDR3 nucleotides read TGCGCCAGCAGCTTGGGCCCCGGGGACAGGGAAGCTTTCTTT.

This chain uses TRBV27 with TRBJ2-5, with 10 nucleotides matching TRBD1. CDR3 length equals 16 residues. Germline values: CDR1 MNHEY, CDR2 SMNVEV (reference sequence). The V gene end was trimmed by 6 bases and the J gene end by 7 bases; junction bases not matched to a gene: 14. CDR3 sequence: CASRPSGTGVWGTQYF. DNA of the CDR3: TGTGCCAGCAGGCCTTCCGGGACAGGGGTTTGGGGGACCCAGTACTTC.

With regard to this clone: The identical CDR3 is also encoded by other nucleotide sequences in the sample. The chain is built from TRBV5-1 and TRBJ2-5, with TRBD1 identical over 8 bases. V gave up 1 base and J gave up 4 bases; unmatched junction bases: 3. CDR1 is SGHRS, CDR2 YFSETQ, per germline. The CDR3 sequence is 14 residues long. The CDR3 sequence is CASSLQGAGETQYF. Here the CDR3 DNA reads TGCGCCAGCAGCTTGCAGGGGGCAGGAGAGACCCAGTACTTC.

This chain connects TRBV12-3 or TRBV12-4 to TRBJ1-1; unclear D gene. V lost 2 bases and J lost 8, with 12 bases in between. This CDR3 has 13 amino acids. The CDR3 is CASSLLQVREAFF. CDR3 bases: TGTGCCAGCAGTTTACTCCAGGTCCGAGAAGCTTTCTTT.

CDR3 in DNA: TGTGCCAGTGGGGGGGCTAGCTATGGCTACACCTTC. Translation: CASGGASYGYTF. V gene TRBV6-5 combines with J gene TRBJ1-2; a weak D match, TRBD1 (6 bases). This CDR3 contains 12 residues. V lost 9 bases to trimming and J lost 4 bases, with 12 bases between them. Germline assignment: CDR1 MNHEY and CDR2 SVGAGI.

In DNA, the CDR3 is TGTGCCAGCAGCGGAGCGGCTAGCACAGATACGCAGTATTTT. Protein product: CASSGAASTDTQYF. This chain uses TRBV27 with TRBJ2-3; tentative D call: TRBD2 (5 bases). V was shortened by 6 bases and J by 0 bases, with 10 bases between the two germline ends. The V gene's germline CDR1 is MNHEY and CDR2 SMNVEV (reference sequence). The CDR3 extends over 14 amino acids.

The rearrangement uses TRBV3-1 (or the pseudogene TRBV3-2) and TRBJ2-5; 10 bases are shared with TRBD1. V shed 6 bases, J shed 5 bases, and the junction held 15 bases outside the gene matches. Germline V lookup: CDR1 LGHDT, CDR2 YNNKEL (reference sequence). The CDR3 loop spans 17 amino acids. The CDR3 region is CASSLNVGDRGTETQYF. The CDR3 bases are TGTGCCAGCAGTCTTAACGTCGGGGACAGGGGAACGGAGACCCAGTACTTC.

The genes are TRBV5-1 and TRBJ2-1; D is possibly TRBD2 (5 bases). Germline V gene sequence: CDR1 SGHRS, CDR2 YFSETQ. The CDR3 runs to 13 residues. Trimming removed 0 bases at V and 9 bases at J, with 10 bases between. For the CDR3, the DNA is TGCGCCAGCAGCTTGGTTGGAGGATCTGAGCAGTTCTTC. Its protein is CASSLVGGSEQFF.

This chain connects TRBV5-6 to TRBJ2-2; 12 nucleotides align to TRBD1. Germline assignment: CDR1 SGHDT and CDR2 YYEEEE. The CDR3 consists of 16 residues. V lost 3 bases to trimming and J lost 5 bases; unmatched junction nucleotides: 5. CDR3 sequence (DNA): TGTGCCAGCAGCTCTGGGACAGGGGGCGGTACCGGGGAGCTGTTTTTT. This sequence encodes CASSSGTGGGTGELFF.

This chain connects TRBV7-8 to TRBJ1-3; 8 bases align to TRBD1. Germline loops: CDR1 SGHVS, CDR2 FQNEAQ. CDR3 length: 16 amino acids. Trimming removed 5 bases from V and 2 bases from J; junction bases left unmatched: 8. For the CDR3, the DNA is TGTGCCAGCAGCGCCCGACAGGGGTCGGCTGGAAACACCATATATTTT. Translated: CASSARQGSAGNTIYF.

This clone was counted only a few times. CDR3: CASSLAPEATLSYEQYF. The CDR3 bases are TGTGCCAGCAGCTTGGCCCCGGAAGCTACACTTTCCTACGAGCAGTACTTC. This rearrangement joins TRBV5-4 to TRBJ2-7; D is unclear. This CDR3 is built from 17 residues. The germline V and J ends were trimmed by 0 bases and 1 base, with 17 bases remaining between them. Germline CDR1 is SGHNT and CDR2 is YYREEE (reference sequence).

The chain combines TRBV20-1 with TRBJ1-5; D remains ambiguous. Trimming removed 3 bases at V and 3 bases at J, with 12 bases between. This CDR3 comprises 14 residues. Germline values: CDR1 DFQATT, CDR2 SNEGSKA (reference sequence). CDR3 sequence: CSASTGRYNQPQHF. In DNA, the CDR3 is TGCAGTGCTAGTACCGGGCGGTACAATCAGCCCCAGCATTTT.

The chain combines TRBV3-1 (or the pseudogene TRBV3-2) with TRBJ2-3, with D perhaps being TRBD1 or TRBD2 (5 bases each). The germline CDR1 and CDR2 sequences are LGHDT and YNNKEL (reference sequence). The CDR3 sequence is 13 residues long. Trimming removed 2 bases from V and 4 bases from J, with 7 bases in between. CDR3 amino acids: CASSQRGPDTQYF. As DNA, the CDR3 is TGTGCCAGCAGCCAACGGGGCCCAGATACGCAGTATTTT.

The rearrangement joins TRBV12-3 or TRBV12-4 to TRBJ2-5; possible D gene TRBD1, 5 bases. Trimming took 3 bases from V and 4 from J, leaving 9 bases between them. The CDR3 totals 13 residues. The CDR3 bases are TGTGCCAGCAGTTTCCGAAGGGGAGAGACCCAGTACTTC. Translation: CASSFRRGETQYF.

The chain combines TRBV5-1 with TRBJ1-1; tentative D call: TRBD1 (6 bases). The CDR3 has 14 residues. V dropped 5 bases and J dropped 1 base, with 12 bases sitting between them. CDR1 is SGHRS and CDR2 is YFSETQ in the germline V gene. The CDR3 here is CASRMDSGNTEAFF. The CDR3 DNA reads as TGCGCCAGCAGAATGGACAGCGGGAACACTGAAGCTTTCTTT.

In this sample, this clone turned up once. The chain uses TRBV30 and TRBJ1-2, with 8 bases aligning to TRBD1. This CDR3 is 14 amino acids long. The germline V gene has CDR1 GTSNPN and CDR2 SVGIG (reference sequence). V lost 3 bases, J lost 5 bases, and 8 bases stayed unmatched. The CDR3 region is CAWRARDRFYGYTF. In nucleotides, the CDR3 is TGTGCCTGGAGAGCGCGGGACAGGTTTTATGGCTACACCTTC.

V is TRBV19 and J is TRBJ2-1; D tentatively fits TRBD1 or TRBD2 (5 bases each). The germline V gene has CDR1 LNHDA and CDR2 SQIVND (reference sequence). This CDR3 has 14 residues. The ends were cut back, 3 bases at V and 5 bases at J, with 11 bases in the middle. The CDR3 is CASSMSGLNNEQFF. The CDR3 coding sequence is TGTGCCAGTAGTATGTCGGGGCTCAACAATGAGCAGTTCTTC.

This rearrangement joins TRBV5-1 to TRBJ1-2; 8 positions agree with TRBD1. The CDR3 has 14 residues. Germline loops: CDR1 SGHRS, CDR2 YFSETQ. V gave up 4 bases and J gave up 4 bases; unmatched junction bases: 6. CDR3 in amino acids: CASSQGAQPYGYTF. CDR3 nucleotides: TGCGCCAGCAGCCAGGGGGCGCAGCCCTATGGCTACACCTTC.

V and J are TRBV5-1 and TRBJ2-5; the D gene could be TRBD1 or TRBD2 (5 bases each). Between the trimmed V and J ends, which lost 4 bases and 5 bases, there was a span of 12 bases. CDR1 is SGHRS and CDR2 is YFSETQ in the germline V gene. This CDR3 contains 13 residues. This chain's CDR3 is CASSGTARETQYF. CDR3 sequence (DNA): TGCGCCAGCAGCGGGACGGCCCGGGAGACCCAGTACTTC.

This clone was seen only a few times. Written as DNA, the CDR3 is TGTGCCAGCAGCCCTGGTGTAACGCAGTATTTT. It encodes CASSPGVTQYF. The V and J genes are TRBV14 and TRBJ2-3, with unresolved D. CDR1 is SGHDN, CDR2 FVKESK, per germline. This CDR3 is 11 amino acids long. The V and J ends lost 4 bases and 9 bases respectively, with 8 bases between them.

The chain joins TRBV28 to TRBJ2-6; perhaps TRBD1 as D (5 bases). CDR1 and CDR2 from the germline V gene are MDHEN and SYDVKM. The CDR3 is made up of 16 amino acids. The germline V and J ends were trimmed by 6 bases and 0 bases, with 12 bases remaining between them. The CDR3 coding sequence is TGTGCCAGCAGGCCCTCCAGGGACTCTGGGGCCAACGTCCTGACTTTC. Its translation is CASRPSRDSGANVLTF.

V gene TRBV14 combines with J gene TRBJ1-4; maybe TRBD1 (5 bases). The CDR3 length is 16 residues. The germline CDR1 and CDR2 sequences are SGHDN and FVKESK. Trimming removed 2 bases at V and 5 bases at J, with 15 bases between. CDR3 residues: CASSQINPGSNEKLFF. The CDR3 DNA follows: TGTGCCAGCAGCCAAATCAATCCAGGGTCGAATGAAAAACTGTTTTTT.

V usage is TRBV19 and J usage is TRBJ1-1; 8 bases match TRBD1. The V gene's germline CDR1 is LNHDA and CDR2 SQIVND (reference sequence). The CDR3 runs 15 residues. V trimming: 4 bases; J trimming: 1 base; junction bases outside the gene matches: 5. In nucleotides, the CDR3 is TGTGCCAGTAGTAGGTGGGACAGGAAGAACACTGAAGCTTTCTTT. Its protein is CASSRWDRKNTEAFF.